Given below is one TCR beta chain in context. Its antigen remains unidentified. No much larger clone is present one base from it, and per-base qualities are unavailable. This record comes from a study of blood T cell repertoires in COVID-19 (dated by TCRdb to 2020 to 2022). At the level of the whole study: Collaborator samples came from the United States, Italy and Spain and covered acute and convalescent phases of COVID-19. The prospective study material was composed of cDNA or gDNA derived from T cells, B-cell-depleted T cells, or PBMCs. Deeply sampled blood TCRbeta repertoires from subjects exposed to, actively infected with, or recovered from COVID-19 were included in the dataset. The repertoires were released in a freely available public database meant as a resource for research on the immune response to SARS-CoV-2. The samples were drawn from the first 160 participants of the ongoing ImmuneRACE study and from 950 to 1,500 subjects provided by 6 global collaborators. The sample metadata nearly always contained a de-identified subject ID, COVID-19 status, age in years and sex. Where HLA class I and class II types were available, the types were taken from metadata supplied by the sample provider, not from assay-based typing.

The immunoSEQ Assay, a bias-controlled multiplex PCR, was used to amplify TCRbeta CDR3 regions from genomic DNA. On the authors' methods: Within the assay, amplification of reference gene primers was used to estimate how many nucleated cells each sample contained. To quantify the absolute abundance of each unique TCRbeta CDR3 rearrangement, sequence reads were collapsed and filtered. For each sample, productive Simpson clonality was calculated as the square root of Simpson's diversity index over productive rearrangements. TCRdb holds this immuneACCESS table with in-frame rearrangements only. Some clones are missing; in checked studies, unresolved V genes explain under half, and the rest has no known cause. Clone size and the V and J calls come from that table; the DNA yielded D and trimming. The sample includes under 400,000 clones, with approximately 87% observed a single time. Roughly 10% of the sample goes to the ten largest clones.

The study at large found these results: Clinical and demographic metadata were provided uncurated, with the amount varying by source and participant.

At one collaborating source in Seattle, patients were enrolled during active infection and were followed longitudinally through the course of disease. Each collaborating institution followed its own protocols to collect whole blood in K2EDTA tubes. For TCRbeta analysis, collaborator samples were shipped as frozen whole blood, as isolated PBMCs, or as DNA extracted from either sample type. Sequences were obtained from peripheral blood. The TCR comes from a woman under 40 with COVID-19, enrolled during active disease.

The DNA sequence is TGTGCCAGCAGCCAAGATAGATTTGGTAAGGGACAGGGGGCGTACGAGCAGTACTTC. This translates into CASSQDRFGKGQGAYEQYF. The rearranged segments are TRBV3-1 (or the pseudogene TRBV3-2) and TRBJ2-7; 12 bases in between match TRBD1. Counted from cysteine to phenylalanine, this CDR3 has 19 amino acids. Only the CDR3 portion is preserved as DNA: 57 bases, with reading frame beginning at the first base. The germline V gene (reference sequence) gives CDR1 as LGHDT and CDR2 as YNNKEL. Clipping removes 0 bases from V and 4 bases from J, with 13 as the unmatched junction base count.